This T cell receptor beta chain was identified in a study of shared clonotypes between healthy human individuals. Germline CDR1 is GTSNPN and CDR2 is SVGIG (reference sequence). The CDR3 is 10 residues long. Trimming left V 5 bases short and J 5 bases short, with 6 bases between. The assay was immunoSEQ multiplex PCR, and TCRdb's table has in-frame clones only and misses some. Of 2,500,000 or so clones detected, over 85% appear once; the ten largest clones hold about 0.13%. This clone has only one observation. The same CDR3 arises from other DNA sequences in this sample as well. This rearrangement joins TRBV30 to TRBJ1-1; D unclear. Sequences were obtained from naive CD4+ T cells sorted from blood. The subset: CD45RA+ positively selected. The sequence was obtained from a man between 18 and 35 years old in good health. The CDR3 nucleotides read TGTGCCTGGGGACGAACTGAAGCTTTCTTT. Amino acids: CAWGRTEAFF.